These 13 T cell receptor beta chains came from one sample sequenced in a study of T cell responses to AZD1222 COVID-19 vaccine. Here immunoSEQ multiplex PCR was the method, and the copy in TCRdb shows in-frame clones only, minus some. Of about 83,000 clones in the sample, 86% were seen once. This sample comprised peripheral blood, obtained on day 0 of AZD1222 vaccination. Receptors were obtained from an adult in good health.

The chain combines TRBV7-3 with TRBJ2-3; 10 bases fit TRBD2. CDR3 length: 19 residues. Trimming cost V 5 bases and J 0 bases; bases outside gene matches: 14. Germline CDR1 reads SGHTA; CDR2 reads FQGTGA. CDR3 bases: TGTGCCAGCAGCCCCGGTCTTTTAGCGGGGGGAGAGAGCACAGATACGCAGTATTTT. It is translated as CASSPGLLAGGESTDTQYF.

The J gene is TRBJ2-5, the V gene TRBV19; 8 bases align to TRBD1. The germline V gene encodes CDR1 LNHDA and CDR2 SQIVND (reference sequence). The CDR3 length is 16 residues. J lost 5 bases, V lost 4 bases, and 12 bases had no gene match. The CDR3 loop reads CASSNWASGGRETQYF. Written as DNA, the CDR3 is TGTGCCAGTAGTAACTGGGCCTCAGGGGGCCGGGAGACCCAGTACTTC.

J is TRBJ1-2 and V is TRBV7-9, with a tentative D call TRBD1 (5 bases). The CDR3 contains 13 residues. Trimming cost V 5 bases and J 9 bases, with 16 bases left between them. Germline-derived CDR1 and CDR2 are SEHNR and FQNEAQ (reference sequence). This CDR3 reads CASSREGLSRYTF. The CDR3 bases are TGTGCCAGCAGCCGTGAGGGGTTATCGCGCTACACCTTC.

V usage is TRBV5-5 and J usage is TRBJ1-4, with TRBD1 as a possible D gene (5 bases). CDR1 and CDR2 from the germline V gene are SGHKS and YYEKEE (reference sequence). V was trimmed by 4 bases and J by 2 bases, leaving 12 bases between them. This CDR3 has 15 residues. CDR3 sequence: CASSPSGTTNEKLFF. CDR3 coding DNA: TGTGCCAGCAGCCCATCAGGGACGACTAATGAAAAACTGTTTTTT.

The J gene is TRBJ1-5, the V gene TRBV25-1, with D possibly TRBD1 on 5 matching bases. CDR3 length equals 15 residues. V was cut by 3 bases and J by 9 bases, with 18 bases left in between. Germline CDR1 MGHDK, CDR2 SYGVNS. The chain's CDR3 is CASSDGKGPVGPQHF. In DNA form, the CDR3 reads TGTGCCAGCAGTGACGGGAAGGGGCCCGTTGGGCCCCAGCATTTT.

CDR3 sequence: CASSIGQFNQPQHF. The DNA of the CDR3 is TGTGCCAGTAGTATAGGGCAGTTTAATCAGCCCCAGCATTTT. The genes are TRBV19 and TRBJ1-5; no reliable D call. The germline V and J ends were trimmed by 1 base and 4 bases, with 8 bases remaining between them. Germline loops: CDR1 LNHDA, CDR2 SQIVND (reference sequence). The CDR3 loop spans 14 amino acids.

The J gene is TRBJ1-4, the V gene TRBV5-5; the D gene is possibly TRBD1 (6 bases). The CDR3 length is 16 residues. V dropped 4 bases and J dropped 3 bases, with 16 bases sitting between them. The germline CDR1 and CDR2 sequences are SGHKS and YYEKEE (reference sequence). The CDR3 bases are TGTGCCAGCAGCCCCCGTTCAGGGGAGGCTAATGAAAAACTGTTTTTT. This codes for CASSPRSGEANEKLFF.

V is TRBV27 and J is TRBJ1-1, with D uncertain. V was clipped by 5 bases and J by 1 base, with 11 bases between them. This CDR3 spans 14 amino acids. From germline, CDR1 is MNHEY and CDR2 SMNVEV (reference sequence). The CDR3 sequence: CASSVDMSNTEAFF. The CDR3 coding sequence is TGTGCCAGCAGTGTAGATATGTCGAACACTGAAGCTTTCTTT.

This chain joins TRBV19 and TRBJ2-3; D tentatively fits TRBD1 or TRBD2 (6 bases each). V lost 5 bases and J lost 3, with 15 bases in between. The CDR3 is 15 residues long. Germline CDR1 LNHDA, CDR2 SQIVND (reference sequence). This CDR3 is CASSPLGGTTDTQYF. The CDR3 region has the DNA TGTGCCAGTAGTCCCTTAGGGGGGACAACAGATACGCAGTATTTT. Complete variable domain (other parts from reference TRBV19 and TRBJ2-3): DGGITQSPKYLFRKEGQNVTLSCEQNLNHDAMYWYRQDPGQGLRLIYYSQIVNDFQKGDIAEGYSVSREKKESFPLTVTSAQKNPTAFYLCASSPLGGTTDTQYFGPGTRLTVL.

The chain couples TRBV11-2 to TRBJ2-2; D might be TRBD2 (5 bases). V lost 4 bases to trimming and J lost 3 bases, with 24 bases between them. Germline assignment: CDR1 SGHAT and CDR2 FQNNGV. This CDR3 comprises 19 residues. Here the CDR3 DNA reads TGTGCCAGCAGCTCCCTTGGGAACGGGGTTCTTCAGGACACCGGGGAGCTGTTTTTT. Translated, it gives CASSSLGNGVLQDTGELFF. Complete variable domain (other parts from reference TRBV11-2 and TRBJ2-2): EAGVAQSPRYKIIEKRQSVAFWCNPISGHATLYWYQQILGQGPKLLIQFQNNGVVDDSQLPKDRFSAERLKGVDSTLKIQPAKLEDSAVYLCASSSLGNGVLQDTGELFFGEGSRLTVL.

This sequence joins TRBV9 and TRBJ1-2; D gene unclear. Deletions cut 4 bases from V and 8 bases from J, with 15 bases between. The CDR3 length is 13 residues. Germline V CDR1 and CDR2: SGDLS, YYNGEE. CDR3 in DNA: TGTGCCAGCAGCCTCGAGGGAAGGGAGGGCTACACCTTC. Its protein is CASSLEGREGYTF.

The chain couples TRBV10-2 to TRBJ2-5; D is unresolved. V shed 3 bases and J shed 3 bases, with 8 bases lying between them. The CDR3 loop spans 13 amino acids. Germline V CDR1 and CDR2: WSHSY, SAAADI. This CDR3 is CASSDSTKETQYF. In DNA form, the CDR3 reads TGCGCCAGCAGTGATTCCACAAAAGAGACCCAGTACTTC.

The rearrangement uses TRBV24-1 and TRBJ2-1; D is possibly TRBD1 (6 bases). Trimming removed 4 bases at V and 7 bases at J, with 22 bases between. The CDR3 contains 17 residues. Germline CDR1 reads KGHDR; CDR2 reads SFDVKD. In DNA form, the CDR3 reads TGTGCCACCAGTGACCCTACCGGGGACACGGTGGGGAATGAGCAGTTCTTC. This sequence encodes CATSDPTGDTVGNEQFF.